The 13 T cell receptor beta chains below come from one sample, sequenced in a study of blood T cell repertoires in COVID-19. The data were produced by immunoSEQ multiplex PCR, yet TCRdb's version contains in-frame clones alone and is incomplete. The sample carries over 70,000 clones, 88% recorded once. The sequenced sample was peripheral blood. Source of these receptors: a man at least 80 years old with acute or convalescent COVID-19.

This sequence joins TRBV5-8 and TRBJ1-1, with 7 positions matching TRBD1. Trimming took 4 bases from V and 7 from J; bases not matched to a gene: 7. Germline V gene lookup returns CDR1 SGHTS and CDR2 YDEGEE. There are 13 residues in the CDR3. CDR3 region: CASSPTGWDEAFF. In DNA form, the CDR3 reads TGTGCCAGCAGCCCGACAGGGTGGGATGAAGCTTTCTTT.

In this sample, this clone turned up a few times. The V gene is TRBV9, the J gene TRBJ1-3; maybe TRBD1 (5 bases). The V gene lost 4 bases and the J gene lost 4 bases, with 9 bases spanning the gap. Germline assignment: CDR1 SGDLS and CDR2 YYNGEE. CDR3 length: 13 amino acids. In DNA, the CDR3 is TGTGCCAGCAGCCCGCCAGGGGGAAACACCATATATTTT. Translating it yields CASSPPGGNTIYF.

This chain connects TRBV4-3 to TRBJ2-7; 14 positions agree with TRBD2. Losses at the gene ends were 0 bases for V and 8 bases for J; bases not matched to a gene: 9. Germline values: CDR1 LGHNA, CDR2 YSLEER. CDR3 length equals 17 residues. CDR3 sequence: CASSQELGLAGDVKQYF. The CDR3 region has the DNA TGCGCCAGCAGCCAAGAGTTGGGACTAGCGGGAGATGTGAAGCAGTACTTC.

CDR3 residues: CASVTRGRTEAFF. The CDR3 DNA is TGTGCCAGCGTCACGAGGGGGCGGACTGAAGCTTTCTTT. The chain couples TRBV19 to TRBJ1-1; 7 nucleotides line up with TRBD1. The CDR3 has 13 residues. Germline V lookup: CDR1 LNHDA, CDR2 SQIVND (reference sequence). V gave up 9 bases and J gave up 5 bases; unmatched junction bases: 9.

The table lists this clone with a count of one. A junction boundary mismatches the germline segment, possibly from a read error. The chain employs TRBV10-2 and TRBJ1-4; possibly TRBD1 for D (5 bases). The CDR3 is made up of 14 amino acids. Per germline, CDR1 WSHSY and CDR2 SAAADI. CDR3: CASSESTGAPKLLF. Here the CDR3 DNA reads TGCGCCAGCAGTGAGTCGACTGGGGCGCCCAAATTGCTTTTT.

There are a few counts of this clone. V gene TRBV4-3 combines with J gene TRBJ2-5; 11 nucleotides line up with TRBD2. Per germline, CDR1 LGHNA and CDR2 YSLEER. The CDR3 extends over 17 amino acids. J gave up 5 bases and V 0 bases, and 8 bases lay outside the gene matches. CDR3 protein: CASSQDPPLAGVETQYF. The DNA for the CDR3 is TGCGCCAGCAGCCAAGACCCACCACTAGCGGGAGTTGAGACCCAGTACTTC.

The chain links TRBV28 to TRBJ2-3; 11 positions agree with TRBD2. The CDR3 is 17 amino acids. Germline lookup yields CDR1 MDHEN and CDR2 SYDVKM. The V and J ends lost 3 bases and 4 bases, in that order; junction bases with no gene match: 9. CDR3 coding DNA: TGTGCCAGCAGTTTCGATTTAGCGGGAGGGCCATCAGATACGCAGTATTTT. This translates into CASSFDLAGGPSDTQYF.

The chain is built from TRBV2 and TRBJ2-5; a weak D match, TRBD1 (5 bases). This CDR3 has 15 amino acids. Trimming removed 2 bases at V and 2 bases at J, with 12 bases between. From germline, CDR1 is SNHLY and CDR2 FYNNEI. The CDR3 bases are TGTGCCAGCAGTGAAATCTACGCAGGGCAAGAGACCCAGTACTTC. It translates to CASSEIYAGQETQYF.

This clone was counted between two and nine times. Within the sample, other DNA sequences also encode this same CDR3. V usage is TRBV6-5 and J usage is TRBJ1-2, with 11 bases that match TRBD1. J gave up 4 bases and V 3 bases, and 1 base lay outside the gene matches. The CDR3 extends over 14 amino acids. Germline values: CDR1 MNHEY, CDR2 SVGAGI. The DNA of the CDR3 is TGTGCCAGCAGTTATGGGACAGGGGGCTATGGCTACACCTTC. This codes for CASSYGTGGYGYTF.

DNA for the CDR3: TGTGCCAGCAGTTACCGGCAGGGAGGCTATGGCTACACCTTC. Translating it yields CASSYRQGGYGYTF. J is TRBJ1-2 and V is TRBV6-2 or TRBV6-3; D may be TRBD1 (5 bases). This CDR3 contains 14 residues. V was pared by 2 bases and J by 4 bases, with 11 bases between. Per germline, CDR1 MNHEY and CDR2 SVGEGT.

The chain recombines TRBV10-3 with TRBJ1-1; D uncertain. The CDR3 length is 16 residues. Germline V gene data show CDR1 as ENHRY and CDR2 as SYGVKD. Trimming took 0 bases from V and 5 from J, leaving 16 bases between them. The CDR3 sequence is CAISESRAGYGTEAFF. Written as DNA, the CDR3 is TGTGCCATCAGTGAGTCGAGGGCAGGCTACGGTACTGAAGCTTTCTTT.

The rearrangement uses TRBV5-8 and TRBJ2-1, with 8 positions matching TRBD1. Per germline, CDR1 SGHTS and CDR2 YDEGEE. V lost 4 bases and J lost 2; bases outside the gene matches: 5. The CDR3 length is 15 residues. The DNA of the CDR3 is TGTGCCAGCAGCCCCCGGGACAGGACCTACAATGAGCAGTTCTTC. Translation gives CASSPRDRTYNEQFF. The full variable domain, rest sourced from reference TRBV5-8 and TRBJ2-1, is EAGVTQSPTHLIKTRGQQATLRCSPISGHTSVYWYQQALGLGLQFLLWYDEGEERNRGNFPPRFSGRQFPNYSSELNVNALELEDSALYLCASSPRDRTYNEQFFGPGTRLTVL.

The chain couples TRBV7-9 to TRBJ1-1; D ambiguous. Germline assignment: CDR1 SEHNR and CDR2 FQNEAQ (reference sequence). V was pared by 5 bases and J by 5 bases, with 15 bases between. The CDR3 extends over 14 amino acids. The CDR3 protein is CASSLDPGRTEAFF. The CDR3, as DNA: TGTGCCAGCAGCCTAGACCCAGGCAGGACTGAAGCTTTCTTT.